What follows are 9 T cell receptor beta chains derived from one specimen sequenced in a study of T cell responses to AZD1222 COVID-19 vaccine. Only in-frame clones appear in the TCRdb table, and some are missing; sequencing was by immunoSEQ multiplex PCR. The sample has tens of thousands of clones, over 60% seen once. The sequenced sample was peripheral blood, obtained 28 days after the second AZD1222 dose. The receptors were sampled from an adult who received the AZD1222 COVID-19 vaccine.

The chain joins TRBV29-1 to TRBJ1-1; D is perhaps TRBD1 (6 bases). Trimming shortened V by 4 bases and J by 2 bases, and 11 bases separated the two germline ends. Germline-derived CDR1 and CDR2 are SQVTM and ANQGSEA. This CDR3 region has 13 residues. CDR3 sequence reads: CSVVGGVNTEAFF. In nucleotides, the CDR3 is TGCAGCGTTGTGGGGGGCGTAAACACTGAAGCTTTCTTT. Based on the CDR3 plus reference TRBV29-1 and TRBJ1-1, the full variable domain is SAVISQKPSRDICQRGTSLTIQCQVDSQVTMMFWYRQQPGQSLTLIATANQGSEATYESGFVIDKFPISRPNLTFSTLTVSNMSPEDSSIYLCSVVGGVNTEAFFGQGTRLTVV.

The CDR3 sequence: CATSRAQGVSTDTQYF. The CDR3 DNA reads as TGTGCCACCAGCAGGGCACAGGGGGTAAGCACAGATACGCAGTATTTT. The genes are TRBV15 and TRBJ2-3; 8 bases match TRBD1. The germline V gene encodes CDR1 LNHNV and CDR2 YYDKDF (reference sequence). V gave up 3 bases and J gave up 0 bases; unmatched junction bases: 5. The CDR3 is 16 amino acids.

The J gene is TRBJ1-4, the V gene TRBV4-1; D is possibly TRBD1 (5 bases). Trimming took 2 bases from V and 3 from J, leaving 16 bases between them. Germline-derived CDR1 and CDR2 are MGHRA and YSYEKL. The CDR3 loop spans 17 amino acids. The CDR3 region is CASSQMGRPDSNEKLFF. CDR3 DNA: TGCGCCAGCAGCCAAATGGGGCGACCTGACTCTAATGAAAAACTGTTTTTT.

This rearrangement joins TRBV5-4 to TRBJ1-4; no reliable D call. The V end was cut by 3 bases, the J end by 5 bases, with 14 bases between. The CDR3 is 15 residues long. Germline V gene data show CDR1 as SGHNT and CDR2 as YYREEE (reference sequence). The CDR3 DNA sequence: TGTGCCAGCAGCTCAACCGGGAAGAAGAATGAAAAACTGTTTTTT. The encoded protein is CASSSTGKKNEKLFF.

This clone was observed a few times. J is TRBJ1-4 and V is TRBV5-1, with no clear D. CDR3 length: 16 residues. V lost 1 base, J lost 1 base, and 11 bases lay in between. From germline, CDR1 is SGHRS and CDR2 YFSETQ. The CDR3 here is CASSLRAQVTNEKLFF. For the CDR3, the DNA is TGCGCCAGCAGCTTGAGGGCGCAGGTAACTAATGAAAAACTGTTTTTT.

The chain combines TRBV11-3 with TRBJ2-7, with 8 bases fitting TRBD2. The CDR3 has 12 amino acids. The germline V gene encodes CDR1 SGHNT and CDR2 YENEEA. V shed 5 bases, J shed 12 bases, and the junction held 9 bases outside the gene matches. The CDR3 sequence is CASSLSGGGTYF. CDR3 sequence (DNA): TGTGCCAGCAGCCTCAGTGGCGGGGGGACGTACTTC.

The chain employs TRBV28 and TRBJ2-3; 12 nucleotides match TRBD2. Germline trimming cut 5 bases from V and 7 bases from J; bases unmatched to any gene: 7. The CDR3 has 15 amino acids. CDR1 and CDR2 from the germline V gene are MDHEN and SYDVKM. This CDR3 is CASSPSGGARHTQYF. The CDR3 DNA reads as TGTGCCAGCAGTCCTAGCGGGGGGGCACGTCATACGCAGTATTTT. Combining the CDR3 with reference TRBV28 and TRBJ2-3 gives the whole variable domain DVKVTQSSRYLVKRTGEKVFLECVQDMDHENMFWYRQDPGLGLRLIYFSYDVKMKEKGDIPEGYSVSREKKERFSLILESASTNQTSMYLCASSPSGGARHTQYFGPGTRLTVL.

This chain connects TRBV24-1 to TRBJ2-2; 8 positions match TRBD1. CDR1 is KGHDR, CDR2 SFDVKD, per germline. Trimming took 7 bases from V and 3 from J; bases not matched to a gene: 3. This CDR3 comprises 14 residues. The CDR3: CATSRTGYTGELFF. The CDR3 DNA is TGTGCCACCAGCCGGACAGGGTACACCGGGGAGCTGTTTTTT.

This chain joins TRBV6-2 or TRBV6-3 and TRBJ1-6; a weak D match, TRBD1 (6 bases). Trimming left V 6 bases short and J 4 bases short, with 10 bases between. The CDR3 loop spans 14 amino acids. CDR1 MNHEY and CDR2 SVGEGT come from the germline V gene. The CDR3 protein is CASSPGEYNSPLHF. The CDR3 DNA is TGTGCCAGCAGCCCAGGGGAATATAATTCACCCCTCCACTTT.